Following are 28 T cell receptor beta chains from one sample sequenced in a study of CD8 T cells in ankylosing spondylitis. Study outcomes and limitations: Ankylosing spondylitis blood appeared to be characterized by a TCR beta motif of eight highly homologous variants.

No antigen has been assigned to these receptors. MiXCR, run by TCRdb on the 5' RACE reads, gives a single entry per CDR3 protein. The table shows hundreds of thousands of distinct CDR3 sequences, with about 13% occurring only once. The specimen was blood, either unsorted or a sorted T cell fraction (not recorded which). The receptors were sampled from a male donor with ankylosing spondylitis.

This clonotype was counted between two and nine times. The rearrangement links TRBV3-1 to TRBJ1-2; D is possibly TRBD1 (6 bases). Germline lookup yields CDR1 LGHDT and CDR2 YNNKEL (reference sequence). The V gene lost 0 bases and the J gene lost 8 bases, with 10 bases spanning the gap. The CDR3 extends over 13 amino acids. CDR3 nucleotide sequence: TGTGCCAGCAGCCAAGAGGGGGCGCGAGGCTACACCTTC. Translating gives CASSQEGARGYTF.

The chain uses TRBV12-3 or TRBV12-4 and TRBJ2-7; the match to TRBD2 covers 8 bases. The V gene end was trimmed by 4 bases and the J gene end by 2 bases; junction bases not matched to a gene: 1. CDR3 length equals 13 residues. The CDR3 sequence: CASSSGGPYEQYV. The CDR3 nucleotides read TGTGCCAGCAGTTCGGGGGGGCCCTACGAGCAGTACGTC.

V usage is TRBV7-8 and J usage is TRBJ2-2, with 10 nucleotides matching TRBD2. This CDR3 has 16 amino acids. V lost 5 bases and J lost 1; bases outside the gene matches: 4. Germline V gives CDR1 SGHVS, CDR2 FQNEAQ. The CDR3 DNA sequence: TGTGCCAGCAGCCCCACTAGCGGGGAGAACACCGGGGAGCTGTTTTTT. This translates into CASSPTSGENTGELFF.

This chain uses TRBV10-1 with TRBJ2-3, with a possible D match to TRBD2 (5 bases). The CDR3 extends over 18 amino acids. Germline assignment: CDR1 WNHNN and CDR2 SYGVQD (reference sequence). Trimming pared 11 bases from V and 2 bases from J, leaving 29 bases between. The CDR3 bases are TGCGCCCAGCAGAGACGGTTGTTAGGAGGAAATCACACAGATACGCAGTATTTT. Amino acids: CAQQRRLLGGNHTDTQYF.

The table lists this clonotype with many counts. The V call is TRBV11-2, the J call TRBJ2-5; 9 bases align to TRBD1. The CDR3 is made up of 14 amino acids. CDR1 and CDR2 (germline): SGHAT, FQNNGV. After removal of 2 bases from V and 5 bases from J, the junction contained 3 bases not matched to a gene. CDR3 DNA: TGTGCCAGCAGCTTAACAGGGGGCGCGGAGACCCAGTACTTC. Protein product: CASSLTGGAETQYF.

This clonotype turned up a few times. The rearrangement joins TRBV20-1 to TRBJ2-7; 7 nucleotides match TRBD1. The germline gives CDR1 DFQATT, CDR2 SNEGSKA (reference sequence). The CDR3 runs 13 residues. V lost 3 bases and J lost 5; bases outside the gene matches: 7. This chain's CDR3 is CSASEDRYNEQYV. The CDR3 bases are TGCAGTGCTAGTGAGGACAGGTACAACGAGCAGTACGTC.

This clonotype was recorded at least ten times. The rearrangement joins TRBV7-9 to TRBJ2-7, with a weak D call TRBD1 (6 bases). There are 14 residues in the CDR3. Between the trimmed V and J ends, which lost 5 bases and 1 base, there was a span of 12 bases. CDR1 and CDR2 from the germline V gene are SEHNR and FQNEAQ (reference sequence). The CDR3 DNA reads as TGTGCCAGCAGCCAAGTAGACAGGTCCTACGAGCAGTACTTC. Translated, it gives CASSQVDRSYEQYF.

The V gene is TRBV2, the J gene TRBJ1-4; D not certain. Germline CDR1 SNHLY, CDR2 FYNNEI. The CDR3 consists of 13 residues. V gave up 5 bases and J gave up 8 bases, with 12 bases separating them. DNA for the CDR3: TGTGCCAGCAGTAGAGGGAACGGGGAAAAACTGTTTTTT. Protein product: CASSRGNGEKLFF.

This clonotype was recorded a few times. The chain combines TRBV5-1 with TRBJ1-6; D unresolved. CDR1 and CDR2 from the germline V gene are SGHRS and YFSETQ. The CDR3 is 15 amino acids. Trimming cost V 2 bases and J 5 bases, with 11 bases left between them. The CDR3 sequence: CASSFRRTDNSPLHF. The CDR3 region has the DNA TGCGCCAGCAGCTTTCGTCGGACGGATAATTCACCCCTCCACTTT. Supplemented by reference TRBV5-1 and TRBJ1-6, the full variable domain reads KAGVTQTPRYLIKTRGQQVTLSCSPISGHRSVSWYQQTPGQGLQFLFEYFSETQRNKGNFPGRFSGRQFSNSRSEMNVSTLELGDSALYLCASSFRRTDNSPLHFGNGTRLTVT.

This clonotype showed up just a few times. In nucleotides, the CDR3 is TGTGCCACCAGTGATCCCAGGAGCTCTGGAAACACCATATATTTT. Amino acid sequence: CATSDPRSSGNTIYF. The rearrangement joins TRBV24-1 to TRBJ1-3; D not resolved. Trimming cost V 3 bases and J 0 bases, with 8 bases left between them. Per the germline V gene, CDR1 is KGHDR and CDR2 is SFDVKD. The CDR3 runs to 15 residues.

The table lists this clonotype with a few counts. The chain has TRBV10-3 and TRBJ2-5, with a weak D call TRBD2 (5 bases). V was trimmed by 4 bases and J by 2 bases, leaving 14 bases between them. Germline V CDR1 and CDR2: ENHRY, SYGVKD. This CDR3 is built from 15 residues. The CDR3 nucleotides read TGTGCCATCAGTGGATCCCCGGGCGGGCAAGAGACCCAGTACTTC. Translating gives CAISGSPGGQETQYF.

This clonotype was detected a few times. CDR3 DNA sequence: TGTGCCAGCAGCGAGCTGTGGTATAGCAATCAGCCCCAGCATTTT. Translating it yields CASSELWYSNQPQHF. This chain links TRBV7-8 with TRBJ1-5; D is unresolved. Trimming took off 5 bases at V and 0 bases at J, with 11 bases between the two ends. This CDR3 is built from 15 residues. CDR1 is SGHVS, CDR2 FQNEAQ, per germline.

There are many counts of this clonotype. This rearrangement joins TRBV5-1 to TRBJ1-2; TRBD1 agrees at 8 bases. Trimming cost V 1 base and J 6 bases; bases outside gene matches: 5. The CDR3 sequence is 14 residues long. From germline, CDR1 is SGHRS and CDR2 YFSETQ. Here the CDR3 DNA reads TGCGCCAGCAGCTTGCGACAGGGGACTGATGGCTACACCTTC. It yields the protein CASSLRQGTDGYTF.

Here the CDR3 DNA reads TGTGCCACCAGTGATGAAGCGGGAGACGTCCCAGATACGCAGTATTTT. Residues: CATSDEAGDVPDTQYF. The genes are TRBV24-1 and TRBJ2-3; 8 nucleotides align to TRBD2. Looked up from germline, CDR1 is KGHDR and CDR2 is SFDVKD. The CDR3 covers 16 residues. Trimming removed 3 bases from V and 4 bases from J; junction bases left unmatched: 8.

This clonotype was recorded only once. This rearrangement joins TRBV30 to TRBJ2-5, with 7 nucleotides matching TRBD2. V was pared by 0 bases and J by 5 bases, with 6 bases of the junction left unmatched. This CDR3 has 14 amino acids. Germline V gene sequence: CDR1 GTSNPN, CDR2 SVGIG (reference sequence). CDR3 amino acids: CAWSVVRRGETQYF. The DNA for the CDR3 is TGTGCCTGGAGTGTAGTGCGGCGGGGGGAGACCCAGTACTTC.

This clonotype has ten or more counts. The gene calls are TRBV5-1 and TRBJ1-1; D perhaps matches TRBD1 (6 bases). The CDR3 contains 15 residues. CDR1 and CDR2 (germline): SGHRS, YFSETQ. Trimming removed 0 bases at V and 2 bases at J, with 11 bases between. The CDR3, as DNA: TGCGCCAGCAGCTTGGAGGGGGGAGCAAACACTGAAGCTTTCTTT. This translates into CASSLEGGANTEAFF.

This chain joins TRBV6-5 and TRBJ1-2; no definite D call. Trimming removed 4 bases at V and 3 bases at J, with 18 bases between. The germline CDR1 and CDR2 sequences are MNHEY and SVGAGI. This CDR3 is built from 16 residues. The CDR3 DNA follows: TGTGCCAGCAGTTCCAGGAATGATCTTACCCACTATGGCTACACCTTC. Its protein is CASSSRNDLTHYGYTF.

The chain is built from TRBV20-1 and TRBJ2-1; D is unclear. Germline loops: CDR1 DFQATT, CDR2 SNEGSKA (reference sequence). V lost 0 bases and J 1 base, leaving 13 bases between the germline ends. The CDR3 loop spans 16 amino acids. The CDR3 DNA reads TGCAGTGCTAGAGATCCGGCCTCAGGATCCTACAATGAGCAGTTCTTC. Its translation is CSARDPASGSYNEQFF.

The V and J genes are TRBV10-1 and TRBJ2-3; 7 bases align to TRBD2. This CDR3 contains 12 residues. The V and J ends lost 7 bases and 5 bases, in that order; junction bases with no gene match: 3. The germline V gene encodes CDR1 WNHNN and CDR2 SYGVQD (reference sequence). CDR3 in amino acids: CASTTGGDTQYF. CDR3 nucleotides: TGCGCCAGCACAACGGGAGGAGATACGCAGTATTTT.

The rearrangement links TRBV4-2 to TRBJ2-3; TRBD2 matches at 7 bases. With V trimmed by 0 bases and J by 1 base, 4 bases remained unmatched. The CDR3 length is 16 residues. Germline CDR1 and CDR2: LGHNA and YNFKEQ. CDR3 protein: CASSQDAGVGTDTQYF. The CDR3 DNA follows: TGTGCCAGCAGCCAAGACGCGGGAGTTGGCACAGATACGCAGTATTTT.

The chain links TRBV15 to TRBJ1-2, with D maybe TRBD1 (5 bases). Germline V gene sequence: CDR1 LNHNV, CDR2 YYDKDF (reference sequence). The V and J ends lost 0 bases and 8 bases respectively, with 10 bases between them. The CDR3 sequence is 13 residues long. This chain's CDR3 is CATSRDVGGGYTF. Here the CDR3 DNA reads TGTGCCACCAGCAGAGATGTTGGGGGAGGCTACACCTTC.

J is TRBJ2-4 and V is TRBV7-2, with D tentatively TRBD1 (5 bases). The germline V gene has CDR1 SGHTA and CDR2 FQGNSA. The V end lost 2 bases, the J end lost 9 bases, and 11 bases lay between the germline ends. The CDR3 loop spans 13 amino acids. This chain's CDR3 is CASSLRQGGIQYF. CDR3 DNA sequence: TGTGCCAGCAGCTTACGGCAGGGTGGCATTCAGTACTTC.

The V gene is TRBV27, the J gene TRBJ1-5, with D possibly matching TRBD1 (5 bases). From germline, CDR1 is MNHEY and CDR2 SMNVEV (reference sequence). V lost 4 bases, J lost 6 bases, and 13 bases lay in between. There are 14 residues in the CDR3. CDR3 protein: CASSSHPGGQPQHF. The CDR3 coding sequence is TGTGCCAGCAGTTCACACCCCGGGGGTCAGCCCCAGCATTTT.

The J gene is TRBJ1-2, the V gene TRBV24-1, with D unclear. The germline gives CDR1 KGHDR, CDR2 SFDVKD. Between the trimmed V and J ends, which lost 5 bases and 6 bases, there was a span of 9 bases. The CDR3 spans 12 residues. The CDR3 here is CATSAPSDGYTF. As DNA, the CDR3 is TGTGCCACCAGTGCTCCTTCGGATGGCTACACCTTC.

The chain has TRBV12-3 or TRBV12-4 and TRBJ2-1, with TRBD2 matching over 8 bases. This CDR3 spans 16 amino acids. J was trimmed by 7 bases and V by 3 bases; bases with no gene match: 11. The CDR3: CASSLTGGPKENEQFF. CDR3 nucleotide sequence: TGTGCCAGCAGTTTGACGGGAGGGCCGAAGGAGAATGAGCAGTTCTTC.

This clonotype was picked up a small number of times. The J gene is TRBJ2-7, the V gene TRBV18; the D is unclear. The length of the CDR3 is 13 residues. V was shortened by 3 bases and J by 3 bases, with 9 bases between the two germline ends. Germline lookup yields CDR1 KGHSH and CDR2 LQKENI. In DNA, the CDR3 is TGTGCCAGCTCACCCCGCTTATACTACGAGCAGTACGTC. Translated: CASSPRLYYEQYV.

This clonotype was seen only a few times. The chain carries TRBV10-2 and TRBJ2-7; D possibly corresponds to TRBD2 (6 bases). The CDR3 spans 16 residues. The germline CDR1 and CDR2 sequences are WSHSY and SAAADI. Deletions cut 0 bases from V and 3 bases from J, with 15 bases between. This CDR3 reads CASSESTGTLFYEQYV. The CDR3 bases are TGCGCCAGCAGTGAGTCTACCGGGACTCTTTTCTACGAGCAGTACGTC.

The V and J genes are TRBV5-1 and TRBJ2-7; 16 bases agree with TRBD2. J lost 6 bases, V lost 4 bases, and 4 bases had no gene match. The CDR3 is made up of 15 amino acids. Per germline, CDR1 SGHRS and CDR2 YFSETQ. The DNA for the CDR3 is TGCGCCAGCAGCGAGGGGACTAGCGGGAGGGTCGAGCAGTACGTC. Its protein is CASSEGTSGRVEQYV.